This T cell receptor beta chain was sequenced for a study of blood T cell repertoires in COVID-19. The assay was immunoSEQ multiplex PCR, and TCRdb's table has in-frame clones only and misses some. Of about 220,000 clones in the sample, about 90% were seen once. The clonotype originates from a man aged 35 to 55 with active or convalescent COVID-19. Sequencing was done on a sample of peripheral blood.

The CDR3: CATSEPGQTEAFF. For the CDR3, the DNA is TGTGCCACCAGTGAACCAGGACAGACCGAAGCTTTCTTT. This rearrangement joins TRBV24-1 to TRBJ1-1; possibly TRBD1 for D (6 bases). V was shortened by 4 bases and J by 8 bases, with 13 bases between the two germline ends. The CDR3 runs 13 residues. Germline V lookup: CDR1 KGHDR, CDR2 SFDVKD.